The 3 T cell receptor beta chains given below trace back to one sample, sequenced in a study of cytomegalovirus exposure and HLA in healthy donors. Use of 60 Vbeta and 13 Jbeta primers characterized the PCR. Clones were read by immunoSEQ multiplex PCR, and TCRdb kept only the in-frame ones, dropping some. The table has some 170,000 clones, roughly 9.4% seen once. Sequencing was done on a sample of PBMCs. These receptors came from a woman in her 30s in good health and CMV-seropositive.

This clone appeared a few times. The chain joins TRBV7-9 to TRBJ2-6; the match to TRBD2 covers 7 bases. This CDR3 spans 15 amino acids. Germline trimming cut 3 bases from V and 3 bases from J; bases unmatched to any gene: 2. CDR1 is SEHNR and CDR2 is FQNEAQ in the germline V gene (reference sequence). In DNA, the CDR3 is TGTGCCAGCAGCTTGGGAGGGCTTGGGGCCAACGTCCTGACTTTC. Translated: CASSLGGLGANVLTF.

The CDR3 protein is CSAHNTRGGELFF. Written as DNA, the CDR3 is TGCAGCGCCCACAACACCAGGGGTGGGGAGCTGTTTTTT. The V call is TRBV29-1, the J call TRBJ2-2; TRBD1 is a possible D gene (6 bases). With 7 bases removed from V and 8 bases from J, the gap between germline ends came to 17 bases. The CDR3 is 13 residues long. Germline loops: CDR1 SQVTM, CDR2 ANQGSEA.

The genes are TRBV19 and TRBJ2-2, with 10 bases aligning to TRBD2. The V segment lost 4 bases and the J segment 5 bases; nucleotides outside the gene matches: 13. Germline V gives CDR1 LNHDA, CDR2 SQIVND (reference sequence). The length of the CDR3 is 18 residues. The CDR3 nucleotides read TGTGCCAGTAGTAGGAACCTGCAAGCGGGAGGGTGGACCGGGGAGCTGTTTTTT. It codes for CASSRNLQAGGWTGELFF.